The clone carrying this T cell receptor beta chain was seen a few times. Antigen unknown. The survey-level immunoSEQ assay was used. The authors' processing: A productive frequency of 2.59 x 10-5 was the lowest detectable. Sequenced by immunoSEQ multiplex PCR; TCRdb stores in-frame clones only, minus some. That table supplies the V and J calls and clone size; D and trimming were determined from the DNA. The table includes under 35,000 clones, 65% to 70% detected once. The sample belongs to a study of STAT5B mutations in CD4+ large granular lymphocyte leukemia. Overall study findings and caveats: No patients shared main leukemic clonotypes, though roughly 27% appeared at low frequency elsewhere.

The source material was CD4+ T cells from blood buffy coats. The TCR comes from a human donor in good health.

The CDR3 here is CASSLTGQGGGGYTF. The CDR3 coding sequence is TGCGCCAGCAGCTTGACCGGACAGGGAGGTGGTGGCTACACCTTC. This chain joins TRBV5-1 and TRBJ1-2; TRBD1 matches at 8 bases. The length of the CDR3 is 15 residues. Germline CDR1 and CDR2: SGHRS and YFSETQ. Unmatched junction bases numbered 9, after V lost 1 base and J lost 7 bases.